The rows below give T cell receptor beta chains drawn from one sample of a study of post-analysis software for immune sequencing data. TCRdb reprocessed the PCR reads via MiXCR and lists one record per CDR3 protein. The data hold about 770,000 distinct CDR3 sequences, with around 46% observed a single time. The material sequenced was blood. Receptor source: a girl between 10 and 17 years old with multiple sclerosis. The CDR3 runs from the conserved cysteine through the conserved F or W. D genes are given only for firm matches.

v_gene	d_gene	CDR3aa
TRBV6-5	NA	CASNRGGNPYEQYF
TRBV5-1	TRBD1	CASSEDRLSSYNEQFF
TRBV28	NA	CASSPYLRDNEKLFF
TRBV6-5	TRBD1	CASRQTGDGYTF
TRBV20-1	TRBD2	CSARDAAGGSYEQYF
TRBV20-1	NA	CSAASPTRVLSYEQYF
TRBV7-2	NA	CASSLQGSEQYF
TRBV14	TRBD1	CASSRVFGDSYEQYF
TRBV4-2	TRBD2	CASSLRLAGGLSNEQFF
TRBV24-1	NA	CATGTGVLPYEQYF
TRBV11-2	NA	CASSWGQMETKNIQYF
TRBV6-6	NA	CASSQVQDSYEQYF
TRBV7-3	NA	CASSPSGGSPRNEQFF
TRBV27	NA	CASRKSGENYGYTF
TRBV7-2	TRBD2	CASSSQAGGSSYEQYF
TRBV28	TRBD1	CASSLLPHGQDYEQYF
TRBV11-3	NA	CASSRRGLTYGYTF
TRBV20-1	TRBD2	CSARPGLAVGSYEQYF
TRBV7-2	NA	CASSLGGGVGTEAFF
TRBV20-1	TRBD1	CSASPRGNRGTEAFF
TRBV7-8	TRBD1	CASSLLDRVNQPQHF